This T cell receptor beta chain was recorded in a study of cytomegalovirus exposure and HLA in healthy donors. CDR3 length: 14 amino acids. PCR amplification relied on 60 Vbeta primers (plus 13 Jbeta primers). The data were produced by immunoSEQ multiplex PCR, yet TCRdb's version contains in-frame clones alone and is incomplete. The sample has approximately 140,000 clones, almost 85% seen once. Sequenced input: PBMCs. This receptor was taken from a boy younger than 10 in good health and CMV-seronegative. The V gene is TRBV12-2, the J gene TRBJ1-1; TRBD1, the table's D call, lacks a check against the DNA. TRBV12-2 is flagged as a pseudogene. The CDR3 nucleotides are TGTGCAAGTCGCCCGTGGGCCCCAGACACTGAAGCTTTCTTT. Amino acids: CASRPWAPDTEAFF.